Shown below are 32 T cell receptor beta chains from a single sample sequenced in a study of human T cells and chemical hapten exposure. TCRdb independently ran MiXCR on the RACE reads; one entry per CDR3 protein. Of around 35,000 distinct CDR3 sequences listed, around 5.5% were seen once; the top ten hold 9.5% to 15%. As to time point: healthy volunteer bleed at 6 weeks. Total RNA was extracted from unfractionated whole blood. The material sequenced was whole blood. These receptors were taken from a human donor in good health. Some clones in this sample may be carry-over from other donors' samples.

This clonotype was recorded many times. The CDR3 region is CASSQRGPSYSTDTQYF. The CDR3 DNA sequence: TGTGCCAGCAGCCAACGGGGGCCCAGTTACTCCACAGATACGCAGTATTTT. The chain combines TRBV7-8 with TRBJ2-3; perhaps D is TRBD1 or TRBD2 (6 bases each). Germline V CDR1 and CDR2: SGHVS, FQNEAQ. V was clipped by 5 bases and J by 2 bases, with 20 bases between them. The length of the CDR3 is 17 residues.

This clonotype was picked up many times. The V call is TRBV5-4, the J call TRBJ2-6; possible D gene TRBD2, 5 bases. Germline lookup yields CDR1 SGHNT and CDR2 YYREEE (reference sequence). Trimming pared 1 base from V and 1 base from J, leaving 12 bases between. The CDR3 runs 17 residues. In DNA form, the CDR3 reads TGTGCCAGCAGCTTGCCGACGGGGTTATCTGGGGCCAACGTCCTGACTTTC. Translating gives CASSLPTGLSGANVLTF.

On this clonotype itself: A clone one base away is much larger, so this may be a read error. This CDR3 is CVSSPGTENYGYTF. The CDR3 DNA reads as TGTGTCAGCTCACCAGGAACTGAGAATTATGGCTACACCTTC. The chain carries TRBV18 and TRBJ1-2, with no clear D. CDR1 KGHSH and CDR2 LQKENI come from the germline V gene. This CDR3 is built from 14 residues. Full variable domain (rest looked up from reference TRBV18 and TRBJ1-2): NAGVMQNPRHLVRRRGQEARLRCSPMKGHSHVYWYRQLPEEGLKFMVYLQKENIIDESGMPKERFSAEFPKEGPSILRIQQVVRGDSAAYFCVSSPGTENYGYTFGSGTRLTVV.

This chain connects TRBV5-6 to TRBJ2-1, with TRBD2 matching over 8 bases. CDR3 length: 15 amino acids. With 4 bases clipped from V and 6 bases from J, the junction kept 9 bases outside the gene matches. The germline V gene encodes CDR1 SGHDT and CDR2 YYEEEE. CDR3 sequence (DNA): TGTGCCAGCAGCCCGGGGGGGGGGCATAGCAATGAGCAGTTCTTC. Its protein product is CASSPGGGHSNEQFF.

This clonotype was detected many times. J is TRBJ1-1 and V is TRBV20-1; D is possibly TRBD1 (6 bases). The CDR3 totals 14 residues. Germline CDR1 reads DFQATT; CDR2 reads SNEGSKA (reference sequence). V was shortened by 4 bases and J by 3 bases, with 15 bases between the two germline ends. The CDR3 is CSATGQYGDTEAFF. The CDR3 DNA sequence: TGCAGTGCTACCGGACAGTATGGGGACACTGAAGCTTTCTTT.

The sample holds many counts of this clonotype. The rearrangement joins TRBV5-1 to TRBJ2-7; weak D call: TRBD1 (6 bases). The CDR3 has 15 residues. Germline loops: CDR1 SGHRS, CDR2 YFSETQ. V was shortened by 0 bases and J by 2 bases, with 12 bases between the two germline ends. CDR3 nucleotides: TGCGCCAGCAGCTTGGAACAGGGAGCTACCTACGAGCAGTACTTC. It encodes CASSLEQGATYEQYF. The full variable domain, its missing parts supplied by reference TRBV5-1 and TRBJ2-7, is KAGVTQTPRYLIKTRGQQVTLSCSPISGHRSVSWYQQTPGQGLQFLFEYFSETQRNKGNFPGRFSGRQFSNSRSEMNVSTLELGDSALYLCASSLEQGATYEQYFGPGTRLTVT.

This clonotype has a count of ten or more. The chain is built from TRBV6-6 and TRBJ2-7; D might be TRBD1 (5 bases). Germline V lookup: CDR1 MNHNY, CDR2 SVGAGI (reference sequence). Between the trimmed V and J ends, which lost 8 bases and 5 bases, there was a span of 10 bases. This CDR3 has 11 residues. CDR3 loop: CASGKQDEQYF. Here the CDR3 DNA reads TGTGCCAGCGGAAAACAGGACGAGCAGTACTTC.

This clonotype has at least ten counts. The rearrangement uses TRBV28 and TRBJ2-3; 11 positions agree with TRBD2. The V and J ends lost 5 bases and 5 bases, in that order; junction bases with no gene match: 9. CDR3 length: 16 amino acids. The germline CDR1 and CDR2 sequences are MDHEN and SYDVKM. The CDR3 DNA sequence: TGTGCCAGCAGTCCCTTAGCGGGAGGGCCAGGAGATACGCAGTATTTT. Its translation is CASSPLAGGPGDTQYF.

This clonotype was counted ten times or more. V usage is TRBV20-1 and J usage is TRBJ1-2, with a weak D call TRBD1 (5 bases). V shed 5 bases and J shed 8 bases, with 21 bases lying between them. The CDR3 runs to 14 residues. In germline, CDR1 is DFQATT, CDR2 SNEGSKA (reference sequence). In DNA, the CDR3 is TGCAGTGCTTTCGACGGGGGTAGGCTGGAAGGCTACACCTTC. Translation: CSAFDGGRLEGYTF.

The table lists this clonotype with many counts. The gene calls are TRBV24-1 and TRBJ2-1, with TRBD1 identical over 9 bases. CDR3 length equals 15 residues. Germline V lookup: CDR1 KGHDR, CDR2 SFDVKD. With 3 bases clipped from V and 9 bases from J, the junction kept 8 bases outside the gene matches. CDR3 region: CATSDVGDRAREQFF. CDR3 bases: TGTGCCACCAGTGATGTAGGGGACAGGGCGCGTGAGCAGTTCTTC.

This clonotype was seen ten or more times. The V and J genes are TRBV28 and TRBJ2-7; 10 bases fit TRBD1. The CDR3 extends over 15 amino acids. Germline V gives CDR1 MDHEN, CDR2 SYDVKM. V gave up 5 bases and J gave up 2 bases; unmatched junction bases: 6. This CDR3 reads CASSRAGTGAYEQYF. In DNA form, the CDR3 reads TGTGCCAGCAGTAGAGCCGGGACAGGGGCCTACGAGCAGTACTTC.

This clonotype has only a few counts. V is TRBV29-1 and J is TRBJ2-1, with 7 nucleotides matching TRBD2. The CDR3 is 13 residues long. The germline gives CDR1 SQVTM, CDR2 ANQGSEA. V gave up 5 bases and J gave up 8 bases; unmatched junction bases: 9. The CDR3 sequence: CSVTSGKIDEQFF. The CDR3 DNA reads as TGCAGCGTTACCAGCGGGAAGATCGATGAGCAGTTCTTC.

This chain joins TRBV12-3 or TRBV12-4 and TRBJ1-2; 7 bases match TRBD1. The CDR3 runs to 12 residues. Trimming cost V 7 bases and J 7 bases; bases outside gene matches: 6. The CDR3 nucleotides read TGTGCCAGCACTCTTGACAGGGCTGGCTACACCTTC. The encoded protein is CASTLDRAGYTF.

There are many counts of this clonotype. V is TRBV12-3 or TRBV12-4 and J is TRBJ2-7; 11 bases match TRBD1. V was pared by 3 bases and J by 7 bases, with 5 bases of the junction left unmatched. The CDR3 contains 14 residues. CDR3 region: CASSLRTGGREQYF. CDR3 DNA sequence: TGTGCCAGCAGTTTGCGGACAGGGGGCAGGGAGCAGTACTTC.

This clonotype was detected many times. V gene TRBV29-1 combines with J gene TRBJ1-1; D call uncertain. The ends were cut back, 4 bases at V and 5 bases at J, with 14 bases in the middle. Germline CDR1 reads SQVTM; CDR2 reads ANQGSEA. The CDR3 covers 13 residues. In nucleotides, the CDR3 is TGCAGCGTTGTTGATGGTCTAAGGACTGAAGCTTTCTTT. Encoded protein: CSVVDGLRTEAFF.

On this clonotype itself: This may come from a read error, since a much larger clone is one base off. The V gene is TRBV2, the J gene TRBJ1-4; D may be TRBD1 (6 bases). This CDR3 contains 15 residues. CDR1 and CDR2 from the germline V gene are SNHLY and FYNNEI. V was pared by 10 bases and J by 3 bases, with 18 bases between. The CDR3 loop is CANTLQGRPNEKLFF. The CDR3 nucleotides read TGTGCCAACACCCTACAGGGTCGACCTAATGAAAAACTGTTTTTT.

This clonotype appeared many times. The genes are TRBV2 and TRBJ2-3; D not resolved. Trimming shortened V by 7 bases and J by 2 bases, and 7 bases separated the two germline ends. CDR1 is SNHLY and CDR2 is FYNNEI in the germline V gene. CDR3 size: 12 residues. The CDR3 bases are TGTGCCAGCAAGGCACTCACAGATACGCAGTATTTT. Translated: CASKALTDTQYF. Full variable domain (outside the CDR3, taken from reference TRBV2 and TRBJ2-3): EPEVTQTPSHQVTQMGQEVILRCVPISNHLYFYWYRQILGQKVEFLVSFYNNEISEKSEIFDDQFSVERPDGSNFTLKIRSTKLEDSAMYFCASKALTDTQYFGPGTRLTVL.

The chain couples TRBV29-1 to TRBJ1-1, with D perhaps TRBD1 (5 bases). The germline V gene encodes CDR1 SQVTM and CDR2 ANQGSEA. CDR3 size: 12 residues. The CDR3 protein is CSVCRGVTEAFF. The CDR3 bases are TGCAGTGTTTGTAGGGGCGTTACTGAAGCTTTCTTT.

This clonotype was seen more than once but under ten times. The chain employs TRBV4-3 and TRBJ2-1; possibly TRBD2 for D (5 bases). The germline V and J ends were trimmed by 1 base and 4 bases, with 11 bases remaining between them. Germline CDR1 is LGHNA and CDR2 is YSLEER. The CDR3 spans 15 residues. The CDR3 nucleotides are TGCGCCAGCAGCCAAGGGACCGGGGTTTACAATGAGCAGTTCTTC. Protein product: CASSQGTGVYNEQFF.

This clonotype was detected many times. The chain joins TRBV20-1 to TRBJ1-2; tentative D call: TRBD1 (6 bases). The CDR3 is 15 residues long. Trimming removed 3 bases from V and 5 bases from J, with 19 bases in between. Germline V CDR1 and CDR2: DFQATT, SNEGSKA (reference sequence). CDR3 protein: CSASLGAGEGYGYTF. In nucleotides, the CDR3 is TGCAGTGCTAGCCTGGGGGCAGGGGAGGGATATGGCTACACCTTC.

At least ten counts were recorded for this clonotype. The rearrangement links TRBV11-1 to TRBJ2-1, with D perhaps matching TRBD1 (6 bases). The V gene's germline CDR1 is SGHAT and CDR2 FQDESV (reference sequence). V was shortened by 5 bases and J by 5 bases, with 13 bases between the two germline ends. The CDR3 consists of 14 residues. CDR3 loop: CASSPRTGNNEQFF. The CDR3 nucleotides read TGTGCCAGCAGCCCTAGAACAGGGAACAATGAGCAGTTCTTC.

With respect to this clonotype: A much bigger clone sits one base away, suggesting this may be a read error. The J gene is TRBJ1-2, the V gene TRBV27; 7 nucleotides align to TRBD1. V gave up 9 bases and J gave up 10 bases; unmatched junction bases: 23. Germline V CDR1 and CDR2: MNHEY, SMNVEV (reference sequence). This CDR3 is built from 16 residues. CDR3 residues: CARQDSTGRGLDDYTF. For the CDR3, the DNA is TGTGCCAGACAAGACTCGACAGGGAGGGGGCTAGATGACTACACCTTC.

By share, this clonotype ranks as medium-sized. As DNA, the CDR3 is TGTGCCAGCAGTGACTCCGGGACTAGCGGCACAGATACGCAGTATTTT. This encodes CASSDSGTSGTDTQYF. V usage is TRBV6-4 and J usage is TRBJ2-3; TRBD2 matches 10 bases. The V segment lost 0 bases and the J segment 1 base; nucleotides outside the gene matches: 1. The CDR3 is 16 residues long. Looked up from germline, CDR1 is MRHNA and CDR2 is SNTAGT.

This clonotype was observed many times. The rearrangement links TRBV11-2 to TRBJ2-3, with 8 positions matching TRBD2. The V and J ends lost 2 bases and 6 bases, in that order; junction bases with no gene match: 4. The CDR3 has 14 amino acids. Germline lookup yields CDR1 SGHAT and CDR2 FQNNGV. The CDR3 spells CASSLNSGEDTQYF. The CDR3 region has the DNA TGTGCCAGCAGCTTAAATAGCGGGGAGGATACGCAGTATTTT.

In this sample, this clonotype turned up many times. The chain couples TRBV6-5 to TRBJ2-3; the D call may be TRBD1 or TRBD2 (5 bases each). Germline CDR1 reads MNHEY; CDR2 reads SVGAGI. V was shortened by 0 bases and J by 3 bases, with 13 bases between the two germline ends. The CDR3 extends over 16 amino acids. CDR3 sequence (DNA): TGTGCCAGCAGTTACTCCCCCGGGGCTGGAACAGATACGCAGTATTTT. This gives the protein CASSYSPGAGTDTQYF.

This clonotype was seen many times. The chain has TRBV6-1 and TRBJ2-4, with D possibly being TRBD2 (6 bases). Germline values: CDR1 MNHNS, CDR2 SASEGT. V was shortened by 3 bases and J by 6 bases, with 12 bases between the two germline ends. CDR3 size: 14 residues. The CDR3 coding sequence is TGTGCCAGCAGTGAGGCAGTAGCGGTAAACATTCAGTACTTC. This translates into CASSEAVAVNIQYF.

In regard to this clonotype: A much larger clone sits a single nucleotide away, making a read error possible. The V and J genes are TRBV7-9 and TRBJ1-2; 7 nucleotides align to TRBD1. Germline CDR1 SEHNR, CDR2 FQNEAQ (reference sequence). The CDR3 totals 13 residues. This CDR3 is CVSSLTGSGGYTF. The CDR3 nucleotides read TGTGTCAGCAGCTTGACAGGGTCAGGTGGCTACACCTTC.

This sequence joins TRBV19 and TRBJ1-5, with D perhaps TRBD1 (5 bases). The CDR3 length is 14 residues. V was clipped by 10 bases and J by 6 bases, with 19 bases between them. Germline V gene sequence: CDR1 LNHDA, CDR2 SQIVND (reference sequence). The CDR3 spells CATARRGESQPQHF. The DNA of the CDR3 is TGTGCCACAGCCAGAAGAGGGGAGTCTCAGCCCCAGCATTTT.

The rearrangement links TRBV19 to TRBJ1-2; D gene ambiguous. V was trimmed by 4 bases and J by 2 bases, leaving 14 bases between them. The CDR3 has 15 amino acids. CDR1 is LNHDA, CDR2 SQIVND, per germline (reference sequence). CDR3 sequence (DNA): TGTGCCAGTAGTACTGAATCTTTACAGAACTATGGCTACACCTTC. Encoded protein: CASSTESLQNYGYTF.

This clonotype has a count of ten or more. This chain joins TRBV7-2 and TRBJ1-1; a weak D match, TRBD1 (6 bases). Trimming cost V 7 bases and J 4 bases, with 25 bases left between them. The V gene's germline CDR1 is SGHTA and CDR2 FQGNSA. CDR3 size: 17 residues. The DNA of the CDR3 is TGTGCCAGCACCTCTCGAGGAGGGGGTTTTTTGGCCACTGAAGCTTTCTTT. This encodes CASTSRGGGFLATEAFF.

This clonotype showed up just a few times. The chain has TRBV30 and TRBJ2-3; D might be TRBD1 (5 bases). Between the trimmed V and J ends, which lost 4 bases and 5 bases, there was a span of 13 bases. There are 13 residues in the CDR3. Germline V gene data show CDR1 as GTSNPN and CDR2 as SVGIG (reference sequence). The CDR3 loop reads CAWTGISRDTQYF. The CDR3 bases are TGTGCCTGGACAGGGATAAGTCGAGATACGCAGTATTTT.

This clonotype was recorded a few times. This rearrangement joins TRBV11-2 to TRBJ1-2; 8 bases agree with TRBD1. Germline CDR1 reads SGHAT; CDR2 reads FQNNGV. The V and J ends lost 5 bases and 1 base, in that order; junction bases with no gene match: 15. This CDR3 has 18 amino acids. The CDR3 DNA reads TGTGCCAGCAGCCCTAGACTCGGACAGGGCCACCATAACTATGGCTACACCTTC. Residues: CASSPRLGQGHHNYGYTF.